Listed here are 8 T cell receptor beta chains from one sample, sequenced in a study of T cell responses to AZD1222 COVID-19 vaccine. Sequencing was performed with immunoSEQ multiplex PCR; in TCRdb, only in-frame clones are kept and a portion is missing. The data contain around 110,000 clones, about 85% of them singletons. The specimen was peripheral blood, collected 28 days after the second AZD1222 dose. The receptors come from an adult who received the AZD1222 COVID-19 vaccine.

This clone was observed a single time. The chain links TRBV7-8 to TRBJ2-1; tentative D call: TRBD1 (7 bases). The V and J ends lost 5 bases and 4 bases respectively, with 15 bases between them. The CDR3 has 15 amino acids. The germline V gene encodes CDR1 SGHVS and CDR2 FQNEAQ. CDR3 DNA: TGTGCCAGCAGCCCCCGGAGGGACAGTTACAATGAGCAGTTCTTC. Its translation: CASSPRRDSYNEQFF. The complete variable domain, with remaining parts taken from reference TRBV7-8 and TRBJ2-1, reads GAGVSQSPRYKVAKRGQDVALRCDPISGHVSLFWYQQALGQGPEFLTYFQNEAQLDKSGLPSDRFFAERPEGSVSTLKIQRTQQEDSAVYLCASSPRRDSYNEQFFGPGTRLTVL.

The rearrangement uses TRBV6-5 and TRBJ1-2; D ambiguous. This CDR3 has 14 amino acids. Germline V lookup: CDR1 MNHEY, CDR2 SVGAGI. Trimming shortened V by 0 bases and J by 3 bases, and 8 bases separated the two germline ends. The DNA for the CDR3 is TGTGCCAGCAGTTACTCCGGCCAGTACTATGGCTACACCTTC. It is translated as CASSYSGQYYGYTF.

DNA for the CDR3: TGCGCCAGCAGCTTGGCCCCGGGGTCCTCCTACAATGAGCAGTTCTTC. It translates to CASSLAPGSSYNEQFF. The V and J genes are TRBV5-1 and TRBJ2-1, with D possibly TRBD2 on 5 matching bases. V lost 0 bases and J lost 0, with 10 bases in between. The CDR3 runs 16 residues. Germline V gene lookup returns CDR1 SGHRS and CDR2 YFSETQ.

This chain links TRBV7-6 with TRBJ2-3; D is uncertain. The CDR3 runs to 12 residues. With 4 bases removed from V and 3 bases from J, the gap between germline ends came to 5 bases. Germline CDR1 and CDR2: SGHVS and FNYEAQ. CDR3 sequence reads: CASSSGTDTQYF. In DNA form, the CDR3 reads TGTGCCAGCAGCTCCGGGACAGATACGCAGTATTTT.

The V and J genes are TRBV28 and TRBJ1-4; TRBD1 might be the D (6 bases). The CDR3 extends over 12 amino acids. V lost 10 bases to trimming and J lost 10 bases, with 16 bases between them. Germline V gene sequence: CDR1 MDHEN, CDR2 SYDVKM. CDR3 loop: CATRQAGVKLFF. The CDR3 DNA follows: TGTGCCACCCGACAGGCCGGCGTAAAACTGTTTTTT.

This chain connects TRBV30 to TRBJ1-1; possibly TRBD1 for D (6 bases). Trimming shortened V by 5 bases and J by 1 base, and 8 bases separated the two germline ends. Germline V gene sequence: CDR1 GTSNPN, CDR2 SVGIG (reference sequence). This CDR3 has 12 amino acids. The CDR3 spells CAWGQPNTEAFF. In nucleotides, the CDR3 is TGTGCCTGGGGACAGCCGAACACTGAAGCTTTCTTT.

This clone is deemed medium-sized. The V and J genes are TRBV4-3 and TRBJ2-1; D gene uncertain. The germline V and J ends were trimmed by 0 bases and 2 bases, with 14 bases remaining between them. The germline V gene encodes CDR1 LGHNA and CDR2 YSLEER. CDR3 size: 17 residues. The CDR3 bases are TGCGCCAGCAGCCAAGAGAAGTGGGAACAGACCTACAATGAGCAGTTCTTC. This gives the protein CASSQEKWEQTYNEQFF.

This clone was recorded only once. This chain joins TRBV7-9 and TRBJ1-2; 8 bases agree with TRBD1. The length of the CDR3 is 17 residues. Germline CDR1 is SEHNR and CDR2 is FQNEAQ (reference sequence). The V and J ends lost 4 bases and 4 bases, in that order; junction bases with no gene match: 14. In DNA form, the CDR3 reads TGTGCCAGCAGCTCGGGACAGCGACAGGGGCAAGGCTATGGCTACACCTTC. This gives the protein CASSSGQRQGQGYGYTF.